The T cell receptor (beta chain) under discussion was sequenced for a study of shared clonotypes between healthy human individuals. Overall study context: CD4 naive and memory got three plates each, CD8 naive two, CD8 memory one.

The method was immunoSEQ multiplex PCR; TCRdb's version includes in-frame clones alone and lacks a portion of them. The table lists fewer than 1 million clones, 90% to 98% of them singletons. Concerning this clone: Its matching antigen is unknown. Within the sample, other DNA sequences also encode this same CDR3.

CD45RO-negative CD8 cells positively selected for CCR7 made up the naive population, which excluded terminally differentiated effector memory CD45RA+ cells. Nashville, Tennessee was home to all donors, each a Caucasian adult. Whole-study findings and limits: Sampling covered nothing but blood. Tissue TCR repertoires likely differ from those found in blood.

This CDR3 is built from 13 residues. Germline-derived CDR1 and CDR2 are MNHEY and SVGAGI. V lost 0 bases and J lost 9; bases outside the gene matches: 1. The clonotype comes from a man aged 30 to 39 in good health. V is TRBV6-5 and J is TRBJ2-1; 8 bases match TRBD1. Sequences were obtained from naive CD8+ T cells sorted from blood. CDR3 amino acids: CASSYSTGAEQFF. The DNA for the CDR3 is TGTGCCAGCAGTTACTCGACAGGGGCTGAGCAGTTCTTC.